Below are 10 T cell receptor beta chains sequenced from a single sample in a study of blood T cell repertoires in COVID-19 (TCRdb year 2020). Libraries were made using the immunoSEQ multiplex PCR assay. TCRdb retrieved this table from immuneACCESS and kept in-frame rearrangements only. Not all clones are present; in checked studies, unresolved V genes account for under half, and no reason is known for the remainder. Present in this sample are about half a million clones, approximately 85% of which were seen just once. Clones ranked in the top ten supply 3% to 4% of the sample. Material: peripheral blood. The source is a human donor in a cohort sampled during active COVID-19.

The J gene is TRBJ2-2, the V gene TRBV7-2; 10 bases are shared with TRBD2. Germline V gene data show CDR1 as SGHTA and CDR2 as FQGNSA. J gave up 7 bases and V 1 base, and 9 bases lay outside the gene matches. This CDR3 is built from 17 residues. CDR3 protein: CASSLVGGLAAGGELFF. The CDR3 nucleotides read TGTGCCAGCAGCTTAGTAGGAGGACTAGCGGCAGGCGGGGAGCTGTTTTTT.

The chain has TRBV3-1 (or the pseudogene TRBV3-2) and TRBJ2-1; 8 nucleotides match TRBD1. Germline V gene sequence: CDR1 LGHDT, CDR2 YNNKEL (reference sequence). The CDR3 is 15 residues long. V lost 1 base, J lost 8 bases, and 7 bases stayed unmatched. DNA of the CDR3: TGTGCCAGCAGCCAAGGTAGGACAGGGATGTATGAGCAGTTCTTC. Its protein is CASSQGRTGMYEQFF.

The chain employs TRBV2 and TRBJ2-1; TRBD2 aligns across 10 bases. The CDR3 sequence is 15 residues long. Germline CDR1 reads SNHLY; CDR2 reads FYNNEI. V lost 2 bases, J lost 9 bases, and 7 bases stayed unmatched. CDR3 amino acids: CASSESWLAGVEQFF. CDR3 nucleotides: TGTGCCAGCAGTGAAAGCTGGCTAGCGGGAGTTGAGCAGTTCTTC.

The CDR3 DNA sequence: TGTGCCAGCAGAGGTCTCAGGGGGAACACTGAAGCTTTCTTT. It encodes CASRGLRGNTEAFF. The chain couples TRBV27 to TRBJ1-1, with D possibly TRBD1 on 6 matching bases. This CDR3 has 14 residues. The germline V gene encodes CDR1 MNHEY and CDR2 SMNVEV (reference sequence). The V end was cut by 6 bases, the J end by 1 base, with 12 bases between.

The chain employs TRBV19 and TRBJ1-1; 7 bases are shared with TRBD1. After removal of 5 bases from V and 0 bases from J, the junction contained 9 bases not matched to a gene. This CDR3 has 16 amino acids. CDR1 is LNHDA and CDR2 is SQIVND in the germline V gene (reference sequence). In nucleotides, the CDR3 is TGTGCCAGTAGTCTCCCCGGACAGGAAATGAACACTGAAGCTTTCTTT. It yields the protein CASSLPGQEMNTEAFF.

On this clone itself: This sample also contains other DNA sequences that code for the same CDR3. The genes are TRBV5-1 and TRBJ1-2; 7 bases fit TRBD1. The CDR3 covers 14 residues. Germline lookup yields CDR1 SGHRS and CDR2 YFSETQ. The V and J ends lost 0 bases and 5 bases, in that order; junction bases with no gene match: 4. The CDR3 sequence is CASSLGQGWYGYTF. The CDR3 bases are TGCGCCAGCAGCTTGGGACAGGGTTGGTATGGCTACACCTTC.

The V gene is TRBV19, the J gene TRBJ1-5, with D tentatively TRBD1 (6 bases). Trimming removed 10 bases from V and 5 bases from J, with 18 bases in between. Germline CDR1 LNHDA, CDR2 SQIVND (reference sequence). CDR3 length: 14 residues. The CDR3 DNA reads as TGTGCCACCGCCAAAGGTGGGGGCGATCAGCCCCAGCATTTT. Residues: CATAKGGGDQPQHF.

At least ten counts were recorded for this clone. This chain's CDR3 is CASVLGQGVPGELFF. The CDR3 bases are TGTGCCAGCGTTCTGGGACAGGGGGTCCCCGGGGAGCTGTTTTTT. The rearrangement joins TRBV2 to TRBJ2-2, with 11 bases lining up with TRBD1. The germline CDR1 and CDR2 sequences are SNHLY and FYNNEI. This CDR3 spans 15 amino acids. After removal of 8 bases from V and 6 bases from J, the junction contained 8 bases not matched to a gene.

In DNA form, the CDR3 reads TGTGCCAGCAGCTTAGTTGTATACGGTGATCAGCCCCAGCATTTT. It encodes CASSLVVYGDQPQHF. The chain couples TRBV7-2 to TRBJ1-5; D gene unclear. This CDR3 comprises 15 residues. V was shortened by 1 base and J by 5 bases, with 12 bases between the two germline ends. In germline, CDR1 is SGHTA, CDR2 FQGNSA.

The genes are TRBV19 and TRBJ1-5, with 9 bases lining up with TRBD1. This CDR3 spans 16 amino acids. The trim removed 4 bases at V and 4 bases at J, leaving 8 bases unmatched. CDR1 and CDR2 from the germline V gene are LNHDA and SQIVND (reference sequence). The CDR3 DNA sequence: TGTGCCAGTAGTAGGGAAACAGGGGGCCAGAATCAGCCCCAGCATTTT. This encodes CASSRETGGQNQPQHF. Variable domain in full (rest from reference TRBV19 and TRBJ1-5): DGGITQSPKYLFRKEGQNVTLSCEQNLNHDAMYWYRQDPGQGLRLIYYSQIVNDFQKGDIAEGYSVSREKKESFPLTVTSAQKNPTAFYLCASSRETGGQNQPQHFGDGTRLSIL.